The T cell receptor (beta chain) described here comes from a study of OX40 agonist ivuxolimab in advanced cancers. On the study more broadly: Patients received the agonistic anti-OX40 (CD134) antibody ivuxolimab.

Produced via immunoSEQ multiplex PCR; TCRdb's table is partial and in-frame only. Of 55,000 to 70,000 clones listed, about four fifths are singletons. V lost 5 bases and J 2 bases, leaving 13 bases between the germline ends. The CDR3 extends over 15 amino acids. Germline V CDR1 and CDR2: LNHDA, SQIVND (reference sequence). Study-wide points: Expanded clones tended on average to be more numerous among CD8+ T cells than CD4+. Also present in some nonresponders was a low level of normalized T-cell clonal expansion.

A word on this clone: Its specificity is unknown.

The chain has TRBV19 and TRBJ1-5; no clear D gene. The source material was CD4+ or CD8+ T cells sorted from blood, sampled in a trial of the OX40 agonist ivuxolimab. The sequence was collected from an adult with an advanced solid tumor such as melanoma, head and neck, liver or kidney cancer. In DNA form, the CDR3 reads TGTGCCAGTAGTGCCTTGGAGGGCGGCAATCAGCCCCAGCATTTT. Its translation is CASSALEGGNQPQHF.